The T cell receptor beta chain described here comes from a study of response to subunit inactivated influenza vaccine. One entry per CDR3 protein results from TCRdb running MiXCR on the RT-PCR reads. In the table there are about 500,000 distinct CDR3 sequences, 15% to 20% of which are singletons. V lost 1 base to trimming and J lost 4 bases; unmatched junction nucleotides: 9. Germline lookup yields CDR1 KGHSH and CDR2 LQKENI. CDR3 length equals 16 residues. Overall study findings and caveats: Each seasonal influenza vaccination, the authors suggested, recruits few new T cells.

This clonotype came up many times. The antigen is undetermined. The source is a man aged 45 to 70 who received an inactivated influenza vaccine. The rearrangement uses TRBV18 and TRBJ1-2; 7 bases line up with TRBD1. The sequencing used CD4+ T cells sorted from PBMCs, collected less than 30 months after vaccination. The DNA for the CDR3 is TGTGCCAGCTCACCACTAGGCGACAGGGAGGGCTATGGCTACACCTTC. Encoded protein: CASSPLGDREGYGYTF.